This T cell receptor beta chain was documented in a study of blood T cell repertoires in COVID-19. The method was immunoSEQ multiplex PCR; TCRdb's version includes in-frame clones alone and lacks a portion of them. The sample lists about 150,000 clones; about 89% were seen once. The V end was cut by 4 bases, the J end by 6 bases, with 12 bases between. CDR1 SGHNT and CDR2 YYREEE come from the germline V gene (reference sequence). This CDR3 region has 13 residues. The genes are TRBV5-4 and TRBJ2-3; D not resolved. The specimen was peripheral blood. This receptor was obtained from a man aged 50 to 60 with acute or convalescent COVID-19. This CDR3 is CASSPGGGDTQYF. Here the CDR3 DNA reads TGTGCCAGCAGCCCCGGCGGCGGTGATACGCAGTATTTT. Based on the CDR3 plus reference TRBV5-4 and TRBJ2-3, the full variable domain is ETGVTQSPTHLIKTRGQQVTLRCSSQSGHNTVSWYQQALGQGPQFIFQYYREEENGRGNFPPRFSGLQFPNYSSELNVNALELDDSALYLCASSPGGGDTQYFGPGTRLTVL.